The entry below describes one T cell receptor (beta chain). Its antigen is currently unknown. With 60 Vbeta and 13 Jbeta primers, the PCR was carried out. TCRdb keeps only in-frame clones here, not all; method: immunoSEQ multiplex PCR. Among about 170,000 clones listed, 70% to 90% were seen once. Germline CDR1 SGHRS, CDR2 YFSETQ. V lost 0 bases, J lost 10 bases, and 10 bases stayed unmatched. CDR3 length: 16 amino acids. This sample was included in a study of cytomegalovirus exposure and HLA in healthy donors. Study-wide results and caveats: DRB1 had the most TCR associations and HLA-C the fewest, a later analysis found, with rates varying by HLA locus. Analysis was performed later, and it showed HLA-associated TCR beta chains to be more clonally expanded than equally common others.

The sequence was collected from a male donor in good health and CMV-seronegative. The chain joins TRBV5-1 to TRBJ2-1; TRBD1 agrees at 10 bases. What was sequenced was PBMCs. CDR3 DNA sequence: TGCGCCAGCAGCTTGGCCTTGGGACAGGGGTCGTGGGAGCAGTTCTTC. This translates into CASSLALGQGSWEQFF.